The next 28 T cell receptor beta chains were all read from a single sample in a study of blood T cell repertoires in COVID-19. Sequencing was performed with immunoSEQ multiplex PCR; in TCRdb, only in-frame clones are kept and a portion is missing. Found here are 85,000 to 110,000 clones, 84% of them singletons; the top ten hold more than 10%. The sample was peripheral blood. Receptor source: a human donor in a cohort sampled during active COVID-19.

The chain employs TRBV30 and TRBJ2-3; weak D call: TRBD1 (6 bases). With 1 base removed from V and 2 bases from J, the gap between germline ends came to 10 bases. This CDR3 is 14 amino acids long. Germline V CDR1 and CDR2: GTSNPN, SVGIG (reference sequence). DNA for the CDR3: TGTGCCTGGAGTGGAGGACAGTTCACAGATACGCAGTATTTT. Translating it yields CAWSGGQFTDTQYF.

This chain connects TRBV9 to TRBJ1-3; a weak D match, TRBD1 (6 bases). CDR1 and CDR2 (germline): SGDLS, YYNGEE. This CDR3 spans 16 amino acids. Trimming stripped 2 bases from V and 1 base from J, with 13 bases between. For the CDR3, the DNA is TGTGCCAGCAGCGTCGATCAGGGGTTTTCTGGAAACACCATATATTTT. As protein: CASSVDQGFSGNTIYF.

The chain has TRBV29-1 and TRBJ2-5; D unclear. The CDR3 runs to 10 residues. Deletions cut 4 bases from V and 2 bases from J, with 2 bases between. Germline V gene lookup returns CDR1 SQVTM and CDR2 ANQGSEA. CDR3 amino acids: CSVAQETQYF. The CDR3 DNA follows: TGCAGCGTTGCTCAAGAGACCCAGTACTTC.

This rearrangement joins TRBV19 to TRBJ1-5; 12 bases are a match to TRBD1. The CDR3 consists of 14 residues. Germline values: CDR1 LNHDA, CDR2 SQIVND (reference sequence). Trimming cost V 7 bases and J 5 bases; bases outside gene matches: 3. CDR3 sequence reads: CASTGTGGDQPQHF. For the CDR3, the DNA is TGTGCCAGTACTGGGACAGGGGGCGATCAGCCCCAGCATTTT.

The gene calls are TRBV7-2 and TRBJ1-2, with a possible D match to TRBD1 (6 bases). The CDR3 totals 11 residues. Trimming left V 8 bases short and J 8 bases short, with 12 bases between. The germline V gene has CDR1 SGHTA and CDR2 FQGNSA. The CDR3 is CASPGGGGYTF. The DNA for the CDR3 is TGTGCCAGCCCCGGGGGGGGCGGCTACACCTTC.

The V gene is TRBV4-1, the J gene TRBJ2-7; 15 bases fit TRBD2. Unmatched junction bases numbered 10, after V lost 3 bases and J lost 4 bases. The CDR3 is made up of 18 amino acids. Germline CDR1 is MGHRA and CDR2 is YSYEKL. This CDR3 is CASSQGTSGGHVSYEQYF. CDR3 sequence (DNA): TGCGCCAGCAGCCAGGGGACTAGCGGGGGGCACGTTTCTTACGAGCAGTACTTC.

This rearrangement joins TRBV5-1 to TRBJ2-1; 9 nucleotides line up with TRBD2. Germline values: CDR1 SGHRS, CDR2 YFSETQ. The ends lost 3 bases at V and 8 bases at J; junction bases unmatched: 6. CDR3 length: 14 residues. In nucleotides, the CDR3 is TGCGCCAGCAGCTCCCTGGGACTAGCTGATGAGCAGTTCTTC. Protein product: CASSSLGLADEQFF.

The chain couples TRBV6-5 to TRBJ1-1; possibly TRBD1 for D (6 bases). In germline, CDR1 is MNHEY, CDR2 SVGAGI. Between the trimmed V and J ends, which lost 6 bases and 0 bases, there was a span of 11 bases. The CDR3 is 14 residues long. CDR3 sequence reads: CASSTRGLNTEAFF. CDR3 nucleotides: TGTGCCAGCAGCACCAGGGGATTGAACACTGAAGCTTTCTTT.

The chain couples TRBV9 to TRBJ2-3, with 13 bases that match TRBD2. Losses at the gene ends were 2 bases for V and 1 base for J; bases not matched to a gene: 1. CDR1 SGDLS and CDR2 YYNGEE come from the germline V gene. The CDR3 is 16 residues long. DNA for the CDR3: TGTGCCAGCAGCGTCGGGACTAGCGGGGGCACAGATACGCAGTATTTT. Amino acids: CASSVGTSGGTDTQYF.

This chain uses TRBV5-4 with TRBJ2-1, with D perhaps matching TRBD2 (7 bases). Trimming took 3 bases from V and 3 from J, leaving 16 bases between them. The CDR3 covers 16 residues. CDR1 SGHNT and CDR2 YYREEE come from the germline V gene (reference sequence). CDR3 DNA: TGTGCCAGCAGCTCCGCCCCTAGGGGGGGCTACAATGAGCAGTTCTTC. Translation gives CASSSAPRGGYNEQFF.

V is TRBV7-8 and J is TRBJ2-7; D unclear. The CDR3 extends over 14 amino acids. Germline-derived CDR1 and CDR2 are SGHVS and FQNEAQ. V lost 1 base to trimming and J lost 7 bases, with 14 bases between them. For the CDR3, the DNA is TGTGCCAGCAGCTTAGAATATACCCCGCGGGAGCAGTACTTC. Its protein product is CASSLEYTPREQYF.

J is TRBJ2-3 and V is TRBV6-5, with TRBD1 identical over 10 bases. CDR3 length: 15 amino acids. Germline V gives CDR1 MNHEY, CDR2 SVGAGI. The trim removed 6 bases at V and 3 bases at J, leaving 6 bases unmatched. Here the CDR3 DNA reads TGTGCCAGCAGCCCGGGACAGGGGTTGACAGATACGCAGTATTTT. Translated, it gives CASSPGQGLTDTQYF.

The gene calls are TRBV12-3 or TRBV12-4 and TRBJ1-5; D remains unclear. With 3 bases removed from V and 6 bases from J, the gap between germline ends came to 9 bases. This CDR3 is 13 amino acids long. In DNA form, the CDR3 reads TGTGCCAGCAGTTTTGGGGAGCTTCAGCCCCAGCATTTT. Protein sequence: CASSFGELQPQHF.

This clone was counted only a few times. The CDR3 here is CATSRGQGRGTQYF. The CDR3 nucleotides are TGTGCCACCAGCAGGGGACAGGGGCGAGGGACCCAGTACTTC. This chain uses TRBV15 with TRBJ2-5; 10 nucleotides agree with TRBD1. Germline values: CDR1 LNHNV, CDR2 YYDKDF (reference sequence). The CDR3 length is 14 residues. The junction had 5 bases not matched to a gene; V was cut back by 3 bases and J by 7 bases. The complete variable domain, with remaining parts taken from reference TRBV15 and TRBJ2-5, reads DAMVIQNPRYQVTQFGKPVTLSCSQTLNHNVMYWYQQKSSQAPKLLFHYYDKDFNNEADTPDNFQSRRPNTSFCFLDIRSPGLGDTAMYLCATSRGQGRGTQYFGPGTRLLVL.

The chain carries TRBV2 and TRBJ1-2, with D maybe TRBD1 (6 bases). The V gene's germline CDR1 is SNHLY and CDR2 FYNNEI. V lost 7 bases to trimming and J lost 2 bases, with 14 bases between them. This CDR3 has 14 residues. DNA for the CDR3: TGTGCCAGCATGGGGACACTCCCCAACTATGGCTACACCTTC. This gives the protein CASMGTLPNYGYTF.

V gene TRBV27 combines with J gene TRBJ1-6; 9 positions agree with TRBD1. This CDR3 has 15 amino acids. Germline V gene sequence: CDR1 MNHEY, CDR2 SMNVEV (reference sequence). V lost 8 bases, J lost 6 bases, and 8 bases stayed unmatched. The CDR3 sequence: CASLKRQGGNSPLHF. CDR3 bases: TGTGCCAGCCTAAAGAGACAGGGGGGTAATTCACCCCTCCACTTT.

V gene TRBV11-2 combines with J gene TRBJ2-2, with a tentative D call TRBD2 (5 bases). V was pared by 1 base and J by 6 bases, with 12 bases between. Germline V gene data show CDR1 as SGHAT and CDR2 as FQNNGV. The CDR3 runs 15 residues. CDR3 sequence: CASSLGLAGAGELFF. For the CDR3, the DNA is TGTGCCAGCAGCTTAGGGCTAGCAGGCGCCGGGGAGCTGTTTTTT.

The chain carries TRBV9 and TRBJ2-2, with D perhaps matching TRBD2 (6 bases). The CDR3 extends over 15 amino acids. V lost 0 bases to trimming and J lost 5 bases, with 11 bases between them. The germline gives CDR1 SGDLS, CDR2 YYNGEE. The CDR3 region is CASSVVGGETGELFF. The CDR3 region has the DNA TGTGCCAGCAGCGTAGTGGGGGGTGAGACCGGGGAGCTGTTTTTT.

The chain has TRBV11-2 and TRBJ1-2; TRBD1 aligns across 7 bases. Trimming at V came to 1 base and at J to 3 bases, leaving 2 bases not matched to a gene. The CDR3 runs to 14 residues. Germline CDR1 reads SGHAT; CDR2 reads FQNNGV. The CDR3 nucleotides read TGTGCCAGCAGCTTAGCGGGACAGCACTATGGCTACACCTTC. Amino acid sequence: CASSLAGQHYGYTF.

The chain employs TRBV5-1 and TRBJ1-2; 7 bases agree with TRBD1. The CDR3 loop spans 16 amino acids. With 2 bases clipped from V and 3 bases from J, the junction kept 10 bases outside the gene matches. Germline loops: CDR1 SGHRS, CDR2 YFSETQ. As DNA, the CDR3 is TGCGCCAGCAGCTTTGACAGGGTTCAAAAGGACTATGGCTACACCTTC. Translation gives CASSFDRVQKDYGYTF.

CDR3 sequence: CASSVEGGLNSPLHF. In DNA form, the CDR3 reads TGTGCCAGCAGCGTAGAAGGAGGGTTGAATTCACCCCTCCACTTT. J is TRBJ1-6 and V is TRBV9; D gene uncertain. The CDR3 sequence is 15 residues long. Per the germline V gene, CDR1 is SGDLS and CDR2 is YYNGEE. V was cut by 0 bases and J by 7 bases, with 11 bases left in between.

This clone was seen only once. The chain couples TRBV6-1 to TRBJ2-5, with 11 bases that match TRBD2. The CDR3 extends over 15 amino acids. CDR1 and CDR2 from the germline V gene are MNHNS and SASEGT. V shed 2 bases, J shed 6 bases, and the junction held 5 bases outside the gene matches. The CDR3 DNA is TGTGCCAGCAGTGAAACTAGCGGGGGAGTGAAGACCCAGTACTTC. Protein product: CASSETSGGVKTQYF.

This clone was observed a few times. The chain links TRBV19 to TRBJ2-1; 10 bases fit TRBD1. V trimming: 4 bases; J trimming: 5 bases; junction bases outside the gene matches: 5. This CDR3 contains 15 residues. In germline, CDR1 is LNHDA, CDR2 SQIVND (reference sequence). The CDR3 is CASSNPGTGDNEQFF. The CDR3, as DNA: TGTGCCAGTAGTAACCCCGGGACAGGGGACAATGAGCAGTTCTTC. The whole variable domain, remainder taken from reference TRBV19 and TRBJ2-1, is DGGITQSPKYLFRKEGQNVTLSCEQNLNHDAMYWYRQDPGQGLRLIYYSQIVNDFQKGDIAEGYSVSREKKESFPLTVTSAQKNPTAFYLCASSNPGTGDNEQFFGPGTRLTVL.

A note on this clone: The same CDR3 can be traced to other DNA sequences in this sample. V usage is TRBV5-1 and J usage is TRBJ1-1; D is unclear. Germline V lookup: CDR1 SGHRS, CDR2 YFSETQ. This CDR3 spans 14 amino acids. Deletions cut 0 bases from V and 1 base from J, with 7 bases between. The CDR3 nucleotides are TGCGCCAGCAGCTTGGGACACCCGAACACTGAAGCTTTCTTT. Protein product: CASSLGHPNTEAFF.

This chain connects TRBV30 to TRBJ2-3; 8 nucleotides agree with TRBD2. This CDR3 contains 14 residues. Trimming cost V 5 bases and J 4 bases; bases outside gene matches: 8. Germline lookup yields CDR1 GTSNPN and CDR2 SVGIG (reference sequence). CDR3 sequence (DNA): TGTGCCTGGGAAGACTCTAGCGGGCCAGATACGCAGTATTTT. As protein: CAWEDSSGPDTQYF.

V gene TRBV5-4 combines with J gene TRBJ1-2; a possible D gene is TRBD1 (5 bases). Germline V gives CDR1 SGHNT, CDR2 YYREEE (reference sequence). This CDR3 spans 15 amino acids. The V gene lost 4 bases and the J gene lost 3 bases, with 16 bases spanning the gap. As DNA, the CDR3 is TGTGCCAGCAGCCGGAGGGATGGGGCAGACTATGGCTACACCTTC. Translating it yields CASSRRDGADYGYTF.

The chain uses TRBV29-1 and TRBJ1-1; 7 positions agree with TRBD1. J lost 1 base, V lost 7 bases, and 3 bases had no gene match. The CDR3 runs 12 residues. Germline CDR1 reads SQVTM; CDR2 reads ANQGSEA. CDR3 DNA: TGCAGCGGGGGACAGACGAACACTGAAGCTTTCTTT. Translating gives CSGGQTNTEAFF.

V usage is TRBV6-5 and J usage is TRBJ1-1; possible D gene TRBD1, 6 bases. The CDR3 is made up of 13 amino acids. The germline V and J ends were trimmed by 6 bases and 10 bases, with 18 bases remaining between them. Germline assignment: CDR1 MNHEY and CDR2 SVGAGI. In DNA form, the CDR3 reads TGTGCCAGCAGCTCCCTAGGGGGAGAGACAGCTTTCTTT. It encodes CASSSLGGETAFF.